The 21 T cell receptor beta chains reported below all come from one sample, sequenced in a study of cytomegalovirus exposure and HLA in healthy donors. Method: immunoSEQ multiplex PCR; TCRdb's copy keeps in-frame clones and lacks some. The sample has fewer than 350,000 clones, roughly 90% seen once. The source material was PBMCs. The receptors stem from a woman aged 18 to 35 in good health and CMV-seronegative.

This clone was seen only once. The chain employs TRBV15 and TRBJ2-3; 9 bases match TRBD1. CDR3 size: 15 residues. The ends lost 1 base at V and 6 bases at J; junction bases unmatched: 5. Germline V CDR1 and CDR2: LNHNV, YYDKDF (reference sequence). The CDR3 sequence is CATSRGTGGEDTQYF. The CDR3 DNA reads as TGTGCCACCAGCAGAGGAACAGGGGGCGAGGATACGCAGTATTTT.

CDR3 in amino acids: CASAGGPSETQYF. The CDR3 nucleotides read TGTGCCAGCGCGGGAGGGCCGAGTGAGACCCAGTACTTC. V gene TRBV6-4 combines with J gene TRBJ2-5; 9 bases match TRBD2. V dropped 8 bases and J dropped 5; count of bases not matched to a gene: 6. CDR1 MRHNA and CDR2 SNTAGT come from the germline V gene. The CDR3 covers 13 residues.

This chain uses TRBV7-9 with TRBJ1-2; TRBD1 might be the D (6 bases). Germline V gene data show CDR1 as SEHNR and CDR2 as FQNEAQ (reference sequence). The CDR3 runs 15 residues. V lost 5 bases to trimming and J lost 8 bases, with 21 bases between them. The CDR3: CASSPPRQEIGGYTF. The CDR3 DNA follows: TGTGCCAGCAGCCCCCCCCGACAGGAAATAGGCGGCTACACCTTC.

The chain joins TRBV7-6 to TRBJ1-3; D call uncertain. The germline V gene has CDR1 SGHVS and CDR2 FNYEAQ. The germline V and J ends were trimmed by 5 bases and 0 bases, with 20 bases remaining between them. This CDR3 comprises 18 residues. CDR3 region: CASSLGVSTKNSGNTIYF. DNA of the CDR3: TGTGCCAGCAGCCTCGGGGTCAGCACGAAAAACTCTGGAAACACCATATATTTT. Looking up the rest from reference TRBV7-6 and TRBJ1-3 gives the full variable domain: GAGVSQSPRYKVTKRGQDVALRCDPISGHVSLYWYRQALGQGPEFLTYFNYEAQQDKSGLPNDRFSAERPEGSISTLTIQRTEQRDSAMYRCASSLGVSTKNSGNTIYFGEGSWLTVV.

This clone showed up just a few times. The CDR3 protein is CSVRDTISYEQYF. In nucleotides, the CDR3 is TGCAGCGTCAGGGACACTATCTCCTACGAGCAGTACTTC. The chain is built from TRBV29-1 and TRBJ2-7; D perhaps matches TRBD1 (6 bases). The CDR3 consists of 13 residues. V was trimmed by 6 bases and J by 0 bases, leaving 12 bases between them. From germline, CDR1 is SQVTM and CDR2 ANQGSEA.

This chain links TRBV27 with TRBJ1-1, with a weak D call TRBD1 (5 bases). CDR3 length: 16 residues. From germline, CDR1 is MNHEY and CDR2 SMNVEV (reference sequence). The ends were cut back, 11 bases at V and 5 bases at J, with 27 bases in the middle. DNA for the CDR3: TGTGCCGTCTGCACCGGGGCCTCTGCGGGGGTTACTGAAGCTTTCTTT. Its translation is CAVCTGASAGVTEAFF.

This chain connects TRBV15 to TRBJ1-5, with D tentatively TRBD1 (6 bases). The CDR3 length is 19 residues. V lost 5 bases to trimming and J lost 1 base, with 24 bases between them. Germline V CDR1 and CDR2: LNHNV, YYDKDF (reference sequence). In nucleotides, the CDR3 is TGTGCCACCAGCGGTAACACCCACCGGGGGGGGGCCAGCAATCAGCCCCAGCATTTT. Amino acid sequence: CATSGNTHRGGASNQPQHF. Looking up the rest from reference TRBV15 and TRBJ1-5 gives the full variable domain: DAMVIQNPRYQVTQFGKPVTLSCSQTLNHNVMYWYQQKSSQAPKLLFHYYDKDFNNEADTPDNFQSRRPNTSFCFLDIRSPGLGDTAMYLCATSGNTHRGGASNQPQHFGDGTRLSIL.

The chain uses TRBV29-1 and TRBJ2-1; 7 bases line up with TRBD1. CDR1 and CDR2 (germline): SQVTM, ANQGSEA. The V segment lost 4 bases and the J segment 1 base; nucleotides outside the gene matches: 13. CDR3 length: 17 residues. CDR3 amino acids: CSVVAALGQKSYNEQFF. CDR3 DNA sequence: TGCAGCGTTGTGGCCGCGCTGGGACAGAAATCCTACAATGAGCAGTTCTTC.

The chain employs TRBV6-1 and TRBJ1-2, with 7 bases lining up with TRBD1. V lost 4 bases, J lost 7 bases, and 9 bases stayed unmatched. CDR3 length equals 14 residues. Per germline, CDR1 MNHNS and CDR2 SASEGT. The DNA of the CDR3 is TGTGCCAGCAGTGCCCGGGGGACAGCCGGTGGCTACACCTTC. Its protein product is CASSARGTAGGYTF.

V usage is TRBV19 and J usage is TRBJ1-2; D not certain. V lost 8 bases and J lost 7, with 20 bases in between. The CDR3 sequence is 14 residues long. Germline values: CDR1 LNHDA, CDR2 SQIVND (reference sequence). Written as DNA, the CDR3 is TGTGCCAGTCTACCTCCTGCGGCCGCGTCTGGCTACACCTTC. It translates to CASLPPAAASGYTF.

The chain joins TRBV27 to TRBJ2-1; D unclear. Trimming stripped 7 bases from V and 7 bases from J, with 8 bases between. The length of the CDR3 is 11 residues. Germline assignment: CDR1 MNHEY and CDR2 SMNVEV (reference sequence). DNA of the CDR3: TGTGCCAGCACATCTAGGAATGAGCAGTTCTTC. As protein: CASTSRNEQFF.

The CDR3 protein is CASSSGTGATYEQYF. CDR3 nucleotides: TGTGCCAGCAGCAGCGGGACAGGGGCAACCTACGAGCAGTACTTC. The chain combines TRBV7-6 with TRBJ2-7; 10 bases line up with TRBD1. The CDR3 has 15 residues. Germline V gene lookup returns CDR1 SGHVS and CDR2 FNYEAQ. Trimming took 5 bases from V and 2 from J; bases not matched to a gene: 6.

The V gene is TRBV6-1, the J gene TRBJ1-2; TRBD1 aligns across 9 bases. V was pared by 3 bases and J by 8 bases, with 7 bases of the junction left unmatched. From germline, CDR1 is MNHNS and CDR2 SASEGT. CDR3 length: 14 amino acids. Here the CDR3 DNA reads TGTGCCAGCAGTGAGGGACAGGGAGGAAGAGGCTACACCTTC. Encoded protein: CASSEGQGGRGYTF.

J is TRBJ2-1 and V is TRBV4-2; D is possibly TRBD2 (5 bases). The CDR3 is 17 residues long. Germline V gives CDR1 LGHNA, CDR2 YNFKEQ. Trimming took 0 bases from V and 5 from J, leaving 17 bases between them. The CDR3 sequence: CASSQEGFSDLDNEQFF. The CDR3 coding sequence is TGTGCCAGCAGCCAAGAGGGTTTTAGCGACCTGGACAATGAGCAGTTCTTC.

V is TRBV6-1 and J is TRBJ2-5; 12 positions match TRBD2. Per the germline V gene, CDR1 is MNHNS and CDR2 is SASEGT. The J segment lost 1 base and the V segment lost 8 bases, leaving 5 bases of the junction unmatched. CDR3 length equals 15 residues. As DNA, the CDR3 is TGTGCCAGCCACCCTAGCGGGAGGGGCCAAGAGACCCAGTACTTC. Translation: CASHPSGRGQETQYF.

The chain is built from TRBV13 and TRBJ1-4; 9 bases line up with TRBD1. Germline CDR1 PRHDT, CDR2 FYEKMQ (reference sequence). The J segment lost 8 bases and the V segment lost 6 bases, leaving 10 bases of the junction unmatched. The CDR3 length is 15 residues. The DNA of the CDR3 is TGTGCCAGCAGAATGTCGGGACAGGGCGGCGAAAAACTGTTTTTT. Its protein is CASRMSGQGGEKLFF.

This clone was observed once. This sequence joins TRBV29-1 and TRBJ1-2; tentative D call: TRBD1 (6 bases). The ends were cut back, 5 bases at V and 8 bases at J, with 15 bases in the middle. This CDR3 contains 12 residues. Germline CDR1 is SQVTM and CDR2 is ANQGSEA. The CDR3 nucleotides read TGCAGCGTTAAGAGGGGGGGCAGCGGCTACACCTTC. Its protein product is CSVKRGGSGYTF. Looking up the rest from reference TRBV29-1 and TRBJ1-2 gives the full variable domain: SAVISQKPSRDICQRGTSLTIQCQVDSQVTMMFWYRQQPGQSLTLIATANQGSEATYESGFVIDKFPISRPNLTFSTLTVSNMSPEDSSIYLCSVKRGGSGYTFGSGTRLTVV.

The rearrangement links TRBV29-1 to TRBJ2-3; no clear D. The CDR3 length is 15 residues. Germline CDR1 SQVTM, CDR2 ANQGSEA. Between the trimmed V and J ends, which lost 1 base and 6 bases, there was a span of 17 bases. The CDR3 loop is CSVEVFIVVRDTQYF. The CDR3 region has the DNA TGCAGCGTTGAAGTTTTTATAGTGGTGAGGGATACGCAGTATTTT.

The chain uses TRBV4-1 and TRBJ2-1, with TRBD2 identical over 12 bases. Germline values: CDR1 MGHRA, CDR2 YSYEKL. The CDR3 covers 17 residues. After removal of 4 bases from V and 1 base from J, the junction contained 5 bases not matched to a gene. The CDR3 bases are TGCGCCAGCAGCCCGTCGACTAGCGGGAGTTCCTACAATGAGCAGTTCTTC. Residues: CASSPSTSGSSYNEQFF.

This chain joins TRBV6-5 and TRBJ1-5; D might be TRBD1 (5 bases). V dropped 2 bases and J dropped 0 bases, with 5 bases sitting between them. The germline V gene encodes CDR1 MNHEY and CDR2 SVGAGI. The CDR3 consists of 14 residues. CDR3 loop: CASSYDSSNQPQHF. DNA for the CDR3: TGTGCCAGCAGTTACGACAGTAGCAATCAGCCCCAGCATTTT.

The chain has TRBV29-1 and TRBJ1-1; D remains unclear. This CDR3 spans 15 amino acids. V was trimmed by 2 bases and J by 0 bases, leaving 13 bases between them. Germline loops: CDR1 SQVTM, CDR2 ANQGSEA. In DNA form, the CDR3 reads TGCAGCGTTGAATCGCGTCTAAAGATGAACACTGAAGCTTTCTTT. Translation: CSVESRLKMNTEAFF.